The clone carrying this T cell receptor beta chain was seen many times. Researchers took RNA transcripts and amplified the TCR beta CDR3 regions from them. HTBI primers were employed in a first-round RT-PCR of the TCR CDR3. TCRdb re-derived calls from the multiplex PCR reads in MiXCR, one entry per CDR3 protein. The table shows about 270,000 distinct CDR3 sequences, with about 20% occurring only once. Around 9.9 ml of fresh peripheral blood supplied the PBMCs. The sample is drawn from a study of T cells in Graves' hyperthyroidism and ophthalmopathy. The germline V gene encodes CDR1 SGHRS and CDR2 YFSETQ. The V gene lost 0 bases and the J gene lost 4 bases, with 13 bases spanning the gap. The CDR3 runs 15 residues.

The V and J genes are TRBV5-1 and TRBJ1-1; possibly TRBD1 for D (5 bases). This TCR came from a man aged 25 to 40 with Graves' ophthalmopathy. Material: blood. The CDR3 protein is CASSLVGDWGTEAFF. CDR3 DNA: TGCGCCAGCAGCTTGGTGGGGGATTGGGGCACTGAAGCTTTCTTT.